This T cell receptor (beta chain) was found in a study of shared clonotypes between healthy human individuals. Looking at the study overall: CD4 naive and CD4 memory each took three plates per donor, while CD8 naive took two and CD8 memory one.

A note on this clone: The target antigen is unknown.

The length of the CDR3 is 14 residues. Trimming cost V 2 bases and J 1 base, with 8 bases left between them. Germline V gene sequence: CDR1 MNHNS, CDR2 SASEGT. General study findings and limits: Although depth was large, rarefaction showed that sequencing of the sorted subsets was incomplete. Approximately 5.1% was the fraction of naive CD4 clonotypes found shared across a few donors.

Deep-level settings were used for running the assay. Here immunoSEQ multiplex PCR was the method, and the copy in TCRdb shows in-frame clones only, minus some. The table lists 2,500,000 or so clones, more than 85% of them singletons. The receptor comes from a man aged 18 to 30 in good health. Some clones in this sample may be carry-over from other donors' samples. The sequencing input was naive CD4+ T cells from PBMCs. The sample's subset: CD45RA+ positively selected. This chain joins TRBV6-1 and TRBJ2-5; no clear D gene. CDR3 sequence: CASSELGFQETQYF. DNA of the CDR3: TGTGCCAGCAGTGAACTTGGGTTCCAAGAGACCCAGTACTTC.